These T cell receptor beta chains were read from a single sample in a study of blood T cell repertoires in COVID-19. Some clones are missing from TCRdb's copy, which holds only in-frame ones; the method was immunoSEQ multiplex PCR. The table includes around 170,000 clones, 80% to 90% detected once. The sequenced sample consisted of peripheral blood. The receptors originated from a man younger than 35 who had recovered from COVID-19. The CDR3 runs from the conserved cysteine through the conserved F or W. Each record gives: CDR3 DNA, CDR3 protein, clone size, V gene, J gene, D gene. The D gene is left open where the match is weak. Some rows have no size entry. The others give once, few or many, or a class for an expanded clone.

cdr3_nt: TGTGCCAGCAGCAGGGCAGGGGGGGAGCTGTTTTTT; cdr3_aa: CASSRAGGELFF; clone_size: .; v_call: TRBV6-5; j_call: TRBJ2-2; d_call: .
cdr3_nt: TGTGCCAGTAGTCCTGTCAGCGGGCCTACCAATGAGCAGTTCTTC; cdr3_aa: CASSPVSGPTNEQFF; clone_size: .; v_call: TRBV19; j_call: TRBJ2-1; d_call: .
cdr3_nt: TGTGCCAGCAGCTTCCCCCGCGGAGAGACGGATTATGGCTACACCTTC; cdr3_aa: CASSFPRGETDYGYTF; clone_size: once; v_call: TRBV7-2; j_call: TRBJ1-2; d_call: .
cdr3_nt: TGTGCCAGCAGTTTATCAGGGGGTACTGAAGCTTTCTTT; cdr3_aa: CASSLSGGTEAFF; clone_size: .; v_call: TRBV27; j_call: TRBJ1-1; d_call: .
cdr3_nt: TGCGCCAGCAGCTTGGTGGTTAGCGGGAGTAATGAGCAGTTCTTC; cdr3_aa: CASSLVVSGSNEQFF; clone_size: .; v_call: TRBV5-1; j_call: TRBJ2-1; d_call: TRBD2
cdr3_nt: TGTGCCAGCAGCCTACCAGGGGACCCGGAAAAACTGTTTTTT; cdr3_aa: CASSLPGDPEKLFF; clone_size: .; v_call: TRBV5-8; j_call: TRBJ1-4; d_call: .
cdr3_nt: TGTGCCAGCAGCTTGCCTAGCGGGACCTCCTACAATGAGCAGTTCTTC; cdr3_aa: CASSLPSGTSYNEQFF; clone_size: .; v_call: TRBV5-5; j_call: TRBJ2-1; d_call: TRBD2
cdr3_nt: TGTGCCAGCAGTGAAGGAAGGGACATGTTCTACGAGCAGTACTTC; cdr3_aa: CASSEGRDMFYEQYF; clone_size: .; v_call: TRBV2; j_call: TRBJ2-7; d_call: .
cdr3_nt: TGTGCCAGCAGCCCGACAGGGGGCCCAGAGACCCAGTACTTC; cdr3_aa: CASSPTGGPETQYF; clone_size: .; v_call: TRBV7-9; j_call: TRBJ2-5; d_call: TRBD1
cdr3_nt: TGTGCCAGCAGCCAAGTCTCGGGACTACAAGAGACCCAGTACTTC; cdr3_aa: CASSQVSGLQETQYF; clone_size: once; v_call: TRBV5-4; j_call: TRBJ2-5; d_call: TRBD2
cdr3_nt: TGTGCCAGCAGCCAGGCCCCGGGGGGACGGGAAAAACTGTTTTTT; cdr3_aa: CASSQAPGGREKLFF; clone_size: .; v_call: TRBV14; j_call: TRBJ1-4; d_call: .
cdr3_nt: TGTGCCATCAGTGACCTCAGGGAAGGTGAAAAACTGTTTTTT; cdr3_aa: CAISDLREGEKLFF; clone_size: .; v_call: TRBV10-3; j_call: TRBJ1-4; d_call: .
cdr3_nt: TGTGCCAGCAGTTTCCTTCCGGGACAGGGTAATCTCGGCTACACCTTC; cdr3_aa: CASSFLPGQGNLGYTF; clone_size: .; v_call: TRBV28; j_call: TRBJ1-2; d_call: TRBD1
cdr3_nt: TGTGCCAGCAGCTTAATGAGCTTCGGAGAAACAGATACGCAGTATTTT; cdr3_aa: CASSLMSFGETDTQYF; clone_size: .; v_call: TRBV7-9; j_call: TRBJ2-3; d_call: .
cdr3_nt: TGTGCCAGCAGGGGGACAGGACTAGCGACTGAAGCTTTCTTT; cdr3_aa: CASRGTGLATEAFF; clone_size: once; v_call: TRBV3-1/TRBV3-2; j_call: TRBJ1-1; d_call: TRBD1
cdr3_nt: TGCGCCAGCAGTGAGTCTCCGGGAACGGTTGGAGATACGCAGTATTTT; cdr3_aa: CASSESPGTVGDTQYF; clone_size: once; v_call: TRBV10-1; j_call: TRBJ2-3; d_call: .
cdr3_nt: TGTGCCAGCAGAGCCGGGACTAGCGGGAGGGGAAACACCGGGGAGCTGTTTTTT; cdr3_aa: CASRAGTSGRGNTGELFF; clone_size: once; v_call: TRBV2; j_call: TRBJ2-2; d_call: TRBD2
cdr3_nt: TGTGCCAGCAGTTTAGGGACAGGGGTTAATCAGCCCCAGCATTTT; cdr3_aa: CASSLGTGVNQPQHF; clone_size: .; v_call: TRBV28; j_call: TRBJ1-5; d_call: TRBD1
cdr3_nt: TGCAGCGTTTATTGGAGGGCGGATGGCTACACCTTC; cdr3_aa: CSVYWRADGYTF; clone_size: .; v_call: TRBV29-1; j_call: TRBJ1-2; d_call: .
cdr3_nt: TGTGCCAGCAGCTTAAAAGGCGGGACTAGCGGGAGCTCCTACAATGAGCAGTTCTTC; cdr3_aa: CASSLKGGTSGSSYNEQFF; clone_size: .; v_call: TRBV7-3; j_call: TRBJ2-1; d_call: TRBD2
cdr3_nt: TGTGCCAGCTCACTACCCGGGACAGGGGTCTACGAGCAGTACTTC; cdr3_aa: CASSLPGTGVYEQYF; clone_size: .; v_call: TRBV18; j_call: TRBJ2-7; d_call: TRBD1
cdr3_nt: TGTGCCAGCAGTTTGACGTTTTTAGCGCCGAGCTCCTACAATGAGCAGTTCTTC; cdr3_aa: CASSLTFLAPSSYNEQFF; clone_size: .; v_call: TRBV28; j_call: TRBJ2-1; d_call: .
cdr3_nt: TGTGCCAGCAGTCCCGTAGGAGATTCTCTGAACACTGAAGCTTTCTTT; cdr3_aa: CASSPVGDSLNTEAFF; clone_size: once; v_call: TRBV28; j_call: TRBJ1-1; d_call: .
cdr3_nt: TGTGCCAGCAGTGAAAGGGTCGGTAGCGGAGCCAAAAACATTCAGTACTTC; cdr3_aa: CASSERVGSGAKNIQYF; clone_size: .; v_call: TRBV2; j_call: TRBJ2-4; d_call: .
cdr3_nt: TGTGCCAGCAGGAACAGCGGAAACACCGGGGAGCTGTTTTTT; cdr3_aa: CASRNSGNTGELFF; clone_size: .; v_call: TRBV27; j_call: TRBJ2-2; d_call: .
cdr3_nt: TGTGCCAGCAGCCCACCAACTTACGCTGGAAACACCATATATTTT; cdr3_aa: CASSPPTYAGNTIYF; clone_size: .; v_call: TRBV7-9; j_call: TRBJ1-3; d_call: .
cdr3_nt: TGTGCCAGCAGTTCGGACAGGGTTCCCACCTTC; cdr3_aa: CASSSDRVPTF; clone_size: .; v_call: TRBV28; j_call: TRBJ1-2; d_call: TRBD1
cdr3_nt: TGCGCCAGCAGCTTGGCTTCCGGGACAGTAGCCGGCATTCAGTACTTC; cdr3_aa: CASSLASGTVAGIQYF; clone_size: once; v_call: TRBV5-1; j_call: TRBJ2-4; d_call: TRBD1
cdr3_nt: TGCAGCGTCGGTATAGACTATGGCTACACCTTC; cdr3_aa: CSVGIDYGYTF; clone_size: .; v_call: TRBV20-1; j_call: TRBJ1-2; d_call: .
cdr3_nt: TGTGCCAGCTCACCAGGGCTAGCGGCCTTAGGGGAGCAGTACTTC; cdr3_aa: CASSPGLAALGEQYF; clone_size: .; v_call: TRBV18; j_call: TRBJ2-7; d_call: TRBD2
cdr3_nt: TGTGCCAGCAGCCAATACGGATGGGGCCAGCCCCAGCATTTT; cdr3_aa: CASSQYGWGQPQHF; clone_size: .; v_call: TRBV3-1/TRBV3-2; j_call: TRBJ1-5; d_call: .
cdr3_nt: TGTGCCAGCAACGCAAAGACTAGCGGATTCTCCTACGAGCAGTACTTC; cdr3_aa: CASNAKTSGFSYEQYF; clone_size: .; v_call: TRBV9; j_call: TRBJ2-7; d_call: TRBD2
cdr3_nt: TGTGCCAGCAGCCTAACTAGCAGACGCCCCCACTACGAGCAGTACTTC; cdr3_aa: CASSLTSRRPHYEQYF; clone_size: .; v_call: TRBV27; j_call: TRBJ2-7; d_call: .
cdr3_nt: TGTGCCAGCTCAACAGGACTAGCGGGGAACTACGAGCAGTACTTC; cdr3_aa: CASSTGLAGNYEQYF; clone_size: .; v_call: TRBV18; j_call: TRBJ2-7; d_call: TRBD2
cdr3_nt: TGTGCCAGCAGTAACGGGTTGTTGAATGAGCAGTTCTTC; cdr3_aa: CASSNGLLNEQFF; clone_size: .; v_call: TRBV25-1; j_call: TRBJ2-1; d_call: .
cdr3_nt: TGTGCCAGCAGCTTTTCGGGACAGGGGAGCAATGAGCAGTTCTTC; cdr3_aa: CASSFSGQGSNEQFF; clone_size: .; v_call: TRBV5-5; j_call: TRBJ2-1; d_call: TRBD1
cdr3_nt: TGTGCCAGTAGTATATCTGGCAATCAGCCCCAGCATTTT; cdr3_aa: CASSISGNQPQHF; clone_size: few; v_call: TRBV19; j_call: TRBJ1-5; d_call: .
cdr3_nt: TGTGCCAGTACTACAGGGGGCAATCAGCCCCAGCATTTT; cdr3_aa: CASTTGGNQPQHF; clone_size: .; v_call: TRBV19; j_call: TRBJ1-5; d_call: TRBD1
cdr3_nt: TGCGCCAGCAGCCAAGGACAGCCAGATACGCAGTATTTT; cdr3_aa: CASSQGQPDTQYF; clone_size: .; v_call: TRBV4-1; j_call: TRBJ2-3; d_call: .
cdr3_nt: TGTGCCAGCAGTCCTAGGGTCCAGGGTTGGGGTAGCAATCAGCCCCAGCATTTT; cdr3_aa: CASSPRVQGWGSNQPQHF; clone_size: once; v_call: TRBV6-6; j_call: TRBJ1-5; d_call: .
cdr3_nt: TGTGCCAGCAGCCCTCCTAAACTAGCGGGATTGAAGTATTTT; cdr3_aa: CASSPPKLAGLKYF; clone_size: .; v_call: TRBV3-1/TRBV3-2; j_call: TRBJ2-3; d_call: TRBD2
cdr3_nt: TGTGCCACCAGCAAAAGGACAGTTAACTATGGCTACACCTTC; cdr3_aa: CATSKRTVNYGYTF; clone_size: once; v_call: TRBV15; j_call: TRBJ1-2; d_call: .
cdr3_nt: TGCGCCAGCAGCCAGACAGGGGAAGGGAGGGACACTGAAGCTTTCTTT; cdr3_aa: CASSQTGEGRDTEAFF; clone_size: .; v_call: TRBV4-3; j_call: TRBJ1-1; d_call: TRBD1